These 22 T cell receptor beta chains were sequenced from one sample in a study of blood T cell repertoires in COVID-19. The data were produced by immunoSEQ multiplex PCR, yet TCRdb's version contains in-frame clones alone and is incomplete. Among a few hundred thousand clones listed, just under 90% were seen once. Sequenced input: PBMCs or T cells enriched from blood (not recorded which). These receptors were taken from a man aged 25 to 40 who had recovered from COVID-19.

The rearrangement links TRBV7-6 to TRBJ2-3, with 8 bases lining up with TRBD1. The CDR3 sequence is 22 residues long. Germline-derived CDR1 and CDR2 are SGHVS and FNYEAQ. With V trimmed by 6 bases and J by 0 bases, 26 bases remained unmatched. The CDR3 DNA is TGTGCCAGCAGTTCGGGTGGGCGTTTCTGGACAGGGAACGAAACTAGCACAGATACGCAGTATTTT. Protein: CASSSGGRFWTGNETSTDTQYF.

This rearrangement joins TRBV30 to TRBJ2-2, with D possibly matching TRBD2 (5 bases). The CDR3 covers 14 residues. V lost 0 bases, J lost 4 bases, and 9 bases lay in between. Germline-derived CDR1 and CDR2 are GTSNPN and SVGIG (reference sequence). The CDR3 is CAWSVGGLTGELFF. In DNA, the CDR3 is TGTGCCTGGAGTGTAGGCGGGCTCACCGGGGAGCTGTTTTTT.

The chain uses TRBV30 and TRBJ2-1; 12 positions match TRBD2. Germline-derived CDR1 and CDR2 are GTSNPN and SVGIG (reference sequence). V was pared by 0 bases and J by 7 bases, with 10 bases of the junction left unmatched. This CDR3 contains 17 residues. The CDR3 reads CAWSVASGGGYLNEQFF. The DNA for the CDR3 is TGTGCCTGGAGTGTAGCTAGCGGGGGGGGTTATTTGAATGAGCAGTTCTTC.

In this sample, this clone turned up once. The chain combines TRBV14 with TRBJ2-1; 11 bases match TRBD2. CDR1 and CDR2 from the germline V gene are SGHDN and FVKESK. There are 17 residues in the CDR3. Trimming took 3 bases from V and 10 from J; bases not matched to a gene: 14. CDR3 DNA: TGTGCCAGCAGCCACCGAAGATTGGGACTAGCGGTAATCGAGCAGTTCTTC. This sequence encodes CASSHRRLGLAVIEQFF. Variable domain in full (rest from reference TRBV14 and TRBJ2-1): EAGVTQFPSHSVIEKGQTVTLRCDPISGHDNLYWYRRVMGKEIKFLLHFVKESKQDESGMPNNRFLAERTGGTYSTLKVQPAELEDSGVYFCASSHRRLGLAVIEQFFGPGTRLTVL.

The DNA for the CDR3 is TGCGCCAGCAGTGAGTCTATTGGGAGTAACTACGAGCAGTACTTC. Protein product: CASSESIGSNYEQYF. This chain links TRBV10-1 with TRBJ2-7, with D possibly matching TRBD2 (5 bases). The V and J ends lost 0 bases and 3 bases respectively, with 12 bases between them. This CDR3 is built from 15 residues. From germline, CDR1 is WNHNN and CDR2 SYGVQD (reference sequence).

The chain carries TRBV27 and TRBJ2-1; 13 bases match TRBD2. In germline, CDR1 is MNHEY, CDR2 SMNVEV (reference sequence). The V segment lost 6 bases and the J segment 5 bases; nucleotides outside the gene matches: 7. This CDR3 has 16 amino acids. CDR3 DNA sequence: TGTGCCAGCAGCCACGGACTAGCGGGAGTAGACAATGAGCAGTTCTTC. Translated, it gives CASSHGLAGVDNEQFF.

The chain couples TRBV7-9 to TRBJ2-2, with D tentatively TRBD1 (6 bases). The CDR3 is 15 amino acids. Germline V lookup: CDR1 SEHNR, CDR2 FQNEAQ (reference sequence). V was clipped by 9 bases and J by 3 bases, with 17 bases between them. The CDR3: CARATGMLDTGELFF. In nucleotides, the CDR3 is TGTGCCAGGGCAACAGGGATGCTAGACACCGGGGAGCTGTTTTTT.

This chain links TRBV18 with TRBJ2-3; 8 bases align to TRBD1. The ends lost 4 bases at V and 1 base at J; junction bases unmatched: 4. Per germline, CDR1 KGHSH and CDR2 LQKENI. The CDR3 is 15 residues long. The CDR3 region is CASSRQQGGTDTQYF. CDR3 sequence (DNA): TGTGCCAGCTCACGACAACAGGGGGGCACAGATACGCAGTATTTT.

The chain has TRBV28 and TRBJ2-3; TRBD2 aligns across 9 bases. The CDR3 is 17 amino acids. The V gene's germline CDR1 is MDHEN and CDR2 SYDVKM. Trimming at V came to 4 bases and at J to 3 bases, leaving 11 bases not matched to a gene. As DNA, the CDR3 is TGTGCCAGCAGTTCCGACACGGAGGCGGGGGGGACAGATACGCAGTATTTT. Encoded protein: CASSSDTEAGGTDTQYF.

V gene TRBV19 combines with J gene TRBJ2-1, with 7 bases that match TRBD2. Germline CDR1 LNHDA, CDR2 SQIVND (reference sequence). Trimming cost V 3 bases and J 0 bases; bases outside gene matches: 5. The CDR3 spans 16 residues. The CDR3 sequence is CASSIASGSSYNEQFF. CDR3 coding DNA: TGTGCCAGTAGTATCGCTAGCGGAAGCTCCTACAATGAGCAGTTCTTC.

V is TRBV9 and J is TRBJ1-4, with a tentative D call TRBD1 (6 bases). Germline CDR1 is SGDLS and CDR2 is YYNGEE. This CDR3 comprises 15 residues. Trimming cost V 4 bases and J 3 bases, with 13 bases left between them. CDR3 nucleotide sequence: TGTGCCAGCAGCCCCAGGACAGCGTCTAATGAAAAACTGTTTTTT. Translated, it gives CASSPRTASNEKLFF.

V and J are TRBV6-2 or TRBV6-3 and TRBJ2-7; 7 positions match TRBD1. There are 15 residues in the CDR3. J was trimmed by 3 bases and V by 4 bases; bases with no gene match: 9. The germline V gene encodes CDR1 MNHEY and CDR2 SVGEGT. The CDR3 bases are TGTGCCAGCAGTTTTGACAGGGTAGTCCGCTACGAGCAGTACTTC. Translating it yields CASSFDRVVRYEQYF.

The rearrangement joins TRBV5-1 to TRBJ1-3; maybe TRBD1 (6 bases). Germline loops: CDR1 SGHRS, CDR2 YFSETQ. The V end lost 0 bases, the J end lost 0 bases, and 13 bases lay between the germline ends. The CDR3 is 17 residues long. CDR3 DNA: TGCGCCAGCAGCTTGGAGGCAGGGGTAGGCTCTGGAAACACCATATATTTT. Its translation: CASSLEAGVGSGNTIYF.

The V and J genes are TRBV12-5 and TRBJ2-2; 8 bases are shared with TRBD2. With 0 bases clipped from V and 4 bases from J, the junction kept 7 bases outside the gene matches. The germline CDR1 and CDR2 sequences are LGHNT and FRNRAP. There are 17 residues in the CDR3. CDR3 DNA: TGTGCTAGTGGTTTGGTATTTGCGGGGGGAGTCACCGGGGAGCTGTTTTTT. Translated, it gives CASGLVFAGGVTGELFF. The variable domain in full, with the rest retrieved from reference TRBV12-5 and TRBJ2-2, is DARVTQTPRHKVTEMGQEVTMRCQPILGHNTVFWYRQTMMQGLELLAYFRNRAPLDDSGMPKDRFSAEMPDATLATLKIQPSEPRDSAVYFCASGLVFAGGVTGELFFGEGSRLTVL.

This clone was seen just once. The chain recombines TRBV27 with TRBJ2-1; 9 bases are a match to TRBD2. The CDR3 sequence is 17 residues long. Germline CDR1 is MNHEY and CDR2 is SMNVEV (reference sequence). With 1 base clipped from V and 1 base from J, the junction kept 5 bases outside the gene matches. Here the CDR3 reads CASSLLLAGVSYNEQFF. Here the CDR3 DNA reads TGTGCCAGCAGTTTATTGTTAGCGGGAGTTTCCTACAATGAGCAGTTCTTC.

The rearrangement uses TRBV24-1 and TRBJ2-6; D not certain. Trimming took 3 bases from V and 0 from J, leaving 8 bases between them. This CDR3 comprises 16 residues. The V gene's germline CDR1 is KGHDR and CDR2 SFDVKD. The CDR3 DNA reads TGTGCCACCAGTGATGCCCAGCGCTCTGGGGCCAACGTCCTGACTTTC. Encoded protein: CATSDAQRSGANVLTF.

The rearrangement links TRBV18 to TRBJ1-2, with D perhaps TRBD1 (6 bases). Trimming took 6 bases from V and 8 from J, leaving 19 bases between them. Germline CDR1 reads KGHSH; CDR2 reads LQKENI. CDR3 length equals 14 residues. The CDR3 DNA sequence: TGTGCCAGCTCCCTGGACAGCTCTTCGCAAGGCTACACCTTC. Translating gives CASSLDSSSQGYTF. The full variable domain, completed using reference TRBV18 and TRBJ1-2, is NAGVMQNPRHLVRRRGQEARLRCSPMKGHSHVYWYRQLPEEGLKFMVYLQKENIIDESGMPKERFSAEFPKEGPSILRIQQVVRGDSAAYFCASSLDSSSQGYTFGSGTRLTVV.

In regard to this clone: This same CDR3 is encoded by further DNA sequences in the sample. The chain uses TRBV2 and TRBJ1-5, with 7 positions matching TRBD1. The germline V gene encodes CDR1 SNHLY and CDR2 FYNNEI. The CDR3 loop spans 14 amino acids. Trimming took 6 bases from V and 3 from J; bases not matched to a gene: 5. DNA of the CDR3: TGTGCCAGCAGGGGCACAGGGGTCAATCAGCCCCAGCATTTT. Protein product: CASRGTGVNQPQHF.

The J gene is TRBJ1-1, the V gene TRBV7-9, with D maybe TRBD1 (6 bases). There are 13 residues in the CDR3. Germline values: CDR1 SEHNR, CDR2 FQNEAQ (reference sequence). Deletions cut 5 bases from V and 1 base from J, with 8 bases between. CDR3 residues: CASSPQGNTEAFF. The CDR3, as DNA: TGTGCCAGCAGCCCACAGGGGAACACTGAAGCTTTCTTT. Variable domain in full (rest from reference TRBV7-9 and TRBJ1-1): DTGVSQNPRHKITKRGQNVTFRCDPISEHNRLYWYRQTLGQGPEFLTYFQNEAQLEKSRLLSDRFSAERPKGSFSTLEIQRTEQGDSAMYLCASSPQGNTEAFFGQGTRLTVV.

The chain joins TRBV29-1 to TRBJ2-1; 14 bases map to TRBD2. CDR1 SQVTM and CDR2 ANQGSEA come from the germline V gene. Unmatched junction bases numbered 12, after V lost 7 bases and J lost 7 bases. The CDR3 sequence is 16 residues long. The CDR3 loop reads CSAYAMGTSGSNEQFF. In DNA, the CDR3 is TGCAGCGCATATGCCATGGGGACTAGCGGGAGTAATGAGCAGTTCTTC.

The chain couples TRBV14 to TRBJ2-5; the D is unclear. Deletions cut 1 base from V and 4 bases from J, with 4 bases between. This CDR3 has 12 residues. Germline V gene lookup returns CDR1 SGHDN and CDR2 FVKESK. The CDR3 here is CASSQVRETQYF. The CDR3 nucleotides are TGTGCCAGCAGCCAAGTTAGAGAGACCCAGTACTTC.

As concerns this clone: The sample carries other DNA sequences with the same CDR3. The chain carries TRBV14 and TRBJ2-1, with 13 nucleotides matching TRBD2. The V segment lost 4 bases and the J segment 2 bases; nucleotides outside the gene matches: 2. Germline V gives CDR1 SGHDN, CDR2 FVKESK. This CDR3 region has 16 residues. In DNA, the CDR3 is TGTGCCAGCAGCCGACTAGCGGGGGGCACCTACAATGAGCAGTTCTTC. Protein product: CASSRLAGGTYNEQFF.